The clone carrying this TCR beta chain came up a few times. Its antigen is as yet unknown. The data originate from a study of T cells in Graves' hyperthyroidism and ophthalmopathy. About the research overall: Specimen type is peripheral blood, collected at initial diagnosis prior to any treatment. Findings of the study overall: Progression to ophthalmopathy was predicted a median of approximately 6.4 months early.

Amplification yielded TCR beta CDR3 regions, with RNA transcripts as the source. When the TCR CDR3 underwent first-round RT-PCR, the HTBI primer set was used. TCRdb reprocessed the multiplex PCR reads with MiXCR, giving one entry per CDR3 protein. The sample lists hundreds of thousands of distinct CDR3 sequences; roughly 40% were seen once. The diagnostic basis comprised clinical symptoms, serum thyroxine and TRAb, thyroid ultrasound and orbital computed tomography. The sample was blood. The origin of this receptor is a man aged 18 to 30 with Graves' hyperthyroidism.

The CDR3 region is CSAQRGERGYEQYF. CDR3 bases: TGCAGTGCGCAGAGGGGGGAGAGAGGCTACGAGCAGTACTTC. V gene TRBV20-1 combines with J gene TRBJ2-7, with D perhaps assigned TRBD1 or TRBD2 (6 bases each). V lost 6 bases and J lost 3, with 18 bases in between. The germline gives CDR1 DFQATT, CDR2 SNEGSKA (reference sequence). The CDR3 has 14 residues.